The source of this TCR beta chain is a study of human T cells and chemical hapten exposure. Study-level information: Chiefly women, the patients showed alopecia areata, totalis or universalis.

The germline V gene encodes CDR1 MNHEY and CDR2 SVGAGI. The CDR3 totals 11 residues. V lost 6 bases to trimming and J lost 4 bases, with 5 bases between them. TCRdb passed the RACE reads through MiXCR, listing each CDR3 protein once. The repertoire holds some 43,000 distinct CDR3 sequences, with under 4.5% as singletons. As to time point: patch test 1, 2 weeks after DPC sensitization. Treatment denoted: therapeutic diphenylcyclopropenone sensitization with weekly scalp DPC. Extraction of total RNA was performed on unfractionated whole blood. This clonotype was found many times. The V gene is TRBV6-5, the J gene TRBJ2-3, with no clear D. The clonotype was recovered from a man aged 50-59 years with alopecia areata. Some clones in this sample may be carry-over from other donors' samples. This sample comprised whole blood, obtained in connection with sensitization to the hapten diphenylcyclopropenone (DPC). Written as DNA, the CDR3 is TGTGCCAGCAGGGACGCAGATACGCAGTATTTT. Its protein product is CASRDADTQYF.